The present entry profiles one T cell receptor beta chain with its context. This record belongs to a study of control samples from healthy donors and cancer patients. Between the trimmed V and J ends, which lost 4 bases and 0 bases, there was a span of 12 bases. The CDR3 spans 15 residues. The germline V gene encodes CDR1 LGHDT and CDR2 YNNKEL (reference sequence). The protocol was immunoSEQ multiplex PCR, while the TCRdb copy is restricted to in-frame clones and leaves out a portion. In the table there are more than 85,000 clones, about 89% of which are singletons. The sequence came from a woman aged 45-65 years in good health. V usage is TRBV3-1 (or the pseudogene TRBV3-2) and J usage is TRBJ1-1; unclear D gene. Sequencing used blood. CDR3 in amino acids: CASSPTNSMNTEAFF. CDR3 DNA sequence: TGTGCCAGCAGCCCAACCAACTCGATGAACACTGAAGCTTTCTTT.